Below, 10 T cell receptor beta chains from the same sample are listed, as sequenced in a study of T cells after yellow fever vaccination. TCRdb used MiXCR to reprocess the 5' RACE reads, holding one entry per CDR3 protein. The sample includes a few hundred thousand distinct CDR3 sequences, 10% to 15% of them seen just once. The material was CD4+ T cells sorted from PBMCs, obtained 45 days after the yellow fever booster vaccination. These receptors originate from a man aged 30 to 45 who received the YFV17D yellow fever vaccine.

The CDR3 sequence is CASSRPGTSKYEQYF. In nucleotides, the CDR3 is TGTGCCAGCAGCCGCCCCGGGACTAGTAAATACGAGCAGTACTTC. This chain links TRBV5-6 with TRBJ2-7; 8 nucleotides line up with TRBD2. The germline V gene has CDR1 SGHDT and CDR2 YYEEEE. The CDR3 is made up of 15 amino acids. V dropped 4 bases and J dropped 4; count of bases not matched to a gene: 10.

This clonotype was picked up a small number of times. The V gene is TRBV20-1, the J gene TRBJ2-7; 14 bases are shared with TRBD2. V shed 1 base, J shed 7 bases, and the junction held 9 bases outside the gene matches. CDR3 length equals 16 residues. Germline V gene data show CDR1 as DFQATT and CDR2 as SNEGSKA (reference sequence). In nucleotides, the CDR3 is TGCAGTGCTAGAGTTGCGACTAGCGGGAGGGCCTTAGAGCAGTACTTC. Its protein product is CSARVATSGRALEQYF.

This chain uses TRBV10-3 with TRBJ2-7; unclear D gene. Germline V gives CDR1 ENHRY, CDR2 SYGVKD. This CDR3 spans 14 amino acids. The V end lost 0 bases, the J end lost 4 bases, and 10 bases lay between the germline ends. CDR3 sequence: CAISESLGWYEQYF. The CDR3 DNA reads as TGTGCCATCAGTGAGTCGCTGGGGTGGTACGAGCAGTACTTC.

The CDR3 nucleotides read TGTGCCAGCAGCCTATCCCTAGCTGGTACGCAGTATTTT. Residues: CASSLSLAGTQYF. The V and J genes are TRBV7-9 and TRBJ2-3; D perhaps matches TRBD2 (5 bases). The germline V gene encodes CDR1 SEHNR and CDR2 FQNEAQ (reference sequence). Trimming stripped 5 bases from V and 8 bases from J, with 14 bases between. The CDR3 sequence is 13 residues long.

This clonotype showed up just a few times. The chain joins TRBV20-1 to TRBJ2-3, with D possibly TRBD2 on 5 matching bases. Germline loops: CDR1 DFQATT, CDR2 SNEGSKA (reference sequence). The CDR3 spans 15 residues. V was pared by 8 bases and J by 0 bases, with 18 bases between. CDR3 DNA sequence: TGCAGTCCCCGGGGAGAGAGCGGAAGCACAGATACGCAGTATTTT. This sequence encodes CSPRGESGSTDTQYF.

V gene TRBV10-3 combines with J gene TRBJ2-5; 8 nucleotides match TRBD1. Germline trimming cut 6 bases from V and 1 base from J; bases unmatched to any gene: 13. Germline values: CDR1 ENHRY, CDR2 SYGVKD. The CDR3 spans 17 residues. CDR3 bases: TGTGCCATCAGCAGGATTGTGACAGGGGAAGGCCAAGAGACCCAGTACTTC. This codes for CAISRIVTGEGQETQYF.

This clonotype was counted between two and nine times. The chain is built from TRBV29-1 and TRBJ2-3, with a possible D match to TRBD2 (6 bases). V was trimmed by 5 bases and J by 2 bases, leaving 11 bases between them. The germline V gene encodes CDR1 SQVTM and CDR2 ANQGSEA. The CDR3 covers 13 residues. The CDR3 DNA reads TGCAGCGTTTTGGCGGGGAACACAGATACGCAGTATTTT. Amino acid sequence: CSVLAGNTDTQYF.

Only a few counts were recorded for this clonotype. The rearrangement joins TRBV20-1 to TRBJ2-5, with TRBD2 matching 10 bases. Germline values: CDR1 DFQATT, CDR2 SNEGSKA (reference sequence). The CDR3 totals 13 residues. The ends lost 6 bases at V and 5 bases at J; junction bases unmatched: 6. The CDR3 sequence is CSALAGEGETQYF. CDR3 DNA sequence: TGCAGTGCCCTAGCGGGAGAAGGGGAGACCCAGTACTTC.

Only a few counts were recorded for this clonotype. The J gene is TRBJ2-7, the V gene TRBV7-6; TRBD1 aligns across 9 bases. The CDR3 totals 15 residues. The V and J ends lost 2 bases and 7 bases, in that order; junction bases with no gene match: 9. Looked up from germline, CDR1 is SGHVS and CDR2 is FNYEAQ. CDR3 sequence reads: CASSLPGTGPNEQYF. The CDR3 bases are TGTGCCAGCAGCTTACCCGGGACAGGGCCGAATGAGCAGTACTTC. The whole variable domain, remainder taken from reference TRBV7-6 and TRBJ2-7, is GAGVSQSPRYKVTKRGQDVALRCDPISGHVSLYWYRQALGQGPEFLTYFNYEAQQDKSGLPNDRFSAERPEGSISTLTIQRTEQRDSAMYRCASSLPGTGPNEQYFGPGTRLTVT.

In its sample, this clonotype was seen a few times. This chain links TRBV7-9 with TRBJ2-1; the match to TRBD2 covers 7 bases. The CDR3 is 15 amino acids. V was pared by 6 bases and J by 5 bases, with 10 bases of the junction left unmatched. In germline, CDR1 is SEHNR, CDR2 FQNEAQ (reference sequence). The CDR3 coding sequence is TGTGCCAGCAGTTCCTTCCTAGCGGAGGACAATGAGCAGTTCTTC. As protein: CASSSFLAEDNEQFF. Filled out from reference TRBV7-9 and TRBJ2-1, the complete variable domain reads DTGVSQNPRHKITKRGQNVTFRCDPISEHNRLYWYRQTLGQGPEFLTYFQNEAQLEKSRLLSDRFSAERPKGSFSTLEIQRTEQGDSAMYLCASSSFLAEDNEQFFGPGTRLTVL.